This T cell receptor (beta chain) was obtained from a study of regulatory T cells in long-lasting Graves disease. Turning to the study itself: Patients with persistent Graves' disease had over 5 years of antithyroid drugs and persistent TSH receptor antibodies.

The TCR beta library used iRepertoire HTBI primers with Arm-PCR amplification of CDR3. As handled by the study authors: Identified across the samples were approximately 60 TRBV segments and roughly 14 TRBJ segments. A single record per CDR3 protein comes from TCRdb applying MiXCR to the multiplex PCR reads. V and J calls and clone size were set by TCRdb, not the authors. Of over 300,000 distinct CDR3 sequences listed, around 20% are singletons. Germline lookup yields CDR1 SGHTA and CDR2 FQGTGA. This CDR3 is 17 amino acids long. About this clonotype: What it recognizes is unknown. One end of the junction does not line up with germline, which may come from a read error.

The sample's time point: persistent/refractory GD, antithyroid drugs over 5 years with positive TRAb. From PBMCs, RNA was extracted and then used to make the TCR library. Overall study findings and caveats: Among samples with persistent disease, TRBV28, TRBJ1-2 and TRBJ2-5 were favored. The study found lower TCR diversity in persistent Graves' patients than in newly diagnosed ones.

The chain combines TRBV7-3 with TRBJ2-2; D is unresolved. This clonotype originated in a female donor with Graves disease. This material consisted of peripheral blood mononuclear cells (PBMCs), taken when the disease was refractory, from a patient treated with antithyroid drugs. The CDR3 nucleotides read TGTGCCAGCAGCTACCCCCGGGCCCTCTCGAATACCGGGGAGCTGTTTTTT. Protein: CASSYPRALSNTGELFF. The variable domain in full, completed from reference TRBV7-3 and TRBJ2-2, reads GAGVSQTPSNKVTEKGKYVELRCDPISGHTALYWYRQSLGQGPEFLIYFQGTGAADDSGLPNDRFFAVRPEGSVSTLKIQRTERGDSAVYLCASSYPRALSNTGELFFGEGSRLTVL.